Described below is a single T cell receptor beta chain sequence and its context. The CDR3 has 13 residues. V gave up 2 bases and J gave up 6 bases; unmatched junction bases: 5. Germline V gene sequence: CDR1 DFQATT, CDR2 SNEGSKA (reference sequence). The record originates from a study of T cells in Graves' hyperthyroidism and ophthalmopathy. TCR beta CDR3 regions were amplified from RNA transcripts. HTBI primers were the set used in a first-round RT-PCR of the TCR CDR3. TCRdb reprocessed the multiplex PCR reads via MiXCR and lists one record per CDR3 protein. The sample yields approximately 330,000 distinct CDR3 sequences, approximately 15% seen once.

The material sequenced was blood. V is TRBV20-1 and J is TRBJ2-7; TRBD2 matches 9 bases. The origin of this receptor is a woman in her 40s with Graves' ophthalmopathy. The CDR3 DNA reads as TGCAGTGCTAGAATTCTAGCGGGAACCGAGCAGTACTTC. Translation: CSARILAGTEQYF.